This TCR beta chain was sequenced during a study of blood T cell repertoires in COVID-19. Overall study: Spain, Italy and the United States supplied samples that represented acute and convalescent COVID-19.

The method was immunoSEQ multiplex PCR; TCRdb's version includes in-frame clones alone and lacks a portion of them. The sample holds 200,000 or so clones; approximately 91% are singletons and the top ten take roughly 2.6%. Germline-derived CDR1 and CDR2 are SGHRS and YFSETQ. V trimming: 6 bases; J trimming: 10 bases; junction bases outside the gene matches: 10. The CDR3 is made up of 14 amino acids. The chain is built from TRBV5-1 and TRBJ2-1; 10 bases agree with TRBD2. This clonotype was obtained from a woman aged 55-69 years with acute or convalescent COVID-19. Sequencing was carried out using peripheral blood. The CDR3 coding sequence is TGCGCCAGCATGGGGCTAGCGGGAGTGGGGGAGCAGTTCTTC. Its translation: CASMGLAGVGEQFF. Together with reference TRBV5-1 and TRBJ2-1, the CDR3 gives the full variable domain: KAGVTQTPRYLIKTRGQQVTLSCSPISGHRSVSWYQQTPGQGLQFLFEYFSETQRNKGNFPGRFSGRQFSNSRSEMNVSTLELGDSALYLCASMGLAGVGEQFFGPGTRLTVL.